There are many counts of the clone carrying this TCR beta chain. Antigen unknown. The data belong to a study of CD8 T cells in ankylosing spondylitis. Regarding the study as a whole: CD8+ disease-linked clones were present at relatively low frequencies in blood. Researchers reportedly found disease-linked clones significantly enriched in matched ankylosing spondylitis synovial fluid.

Libraries of TCR beta came from quantitative 5'-RACE with molecular barcodes. TCRdb re-called the 5' RACE reads with MiXCR, one entry per CDR3 protein. The sample contains some 140,000 distinct CDR3 sequences, 6% to 8% of which appear only once. There are 11 residues in the CDR3. Trimming took off 2 bases at V and 5 bases at J, with 4 bases between the two ends. Per the germline V gene, CDR1 is MGHRA and CDR2 is YSYEKL. The chain couples TRBV4-1 to TRBJ2-7; D is unresolved. The material sequenced was blood, either unsorted or a sorted T cell fraction (not recorded which). This clonotype was sampled from a female donor with ankylosing spondylitis or in good health (not recorded which). CDR3 nucleotide sequence: TGCGCCAGCAGCCAAAGCAACGAGCAGTACTTC. Its translation: CASSQSNEQYF.